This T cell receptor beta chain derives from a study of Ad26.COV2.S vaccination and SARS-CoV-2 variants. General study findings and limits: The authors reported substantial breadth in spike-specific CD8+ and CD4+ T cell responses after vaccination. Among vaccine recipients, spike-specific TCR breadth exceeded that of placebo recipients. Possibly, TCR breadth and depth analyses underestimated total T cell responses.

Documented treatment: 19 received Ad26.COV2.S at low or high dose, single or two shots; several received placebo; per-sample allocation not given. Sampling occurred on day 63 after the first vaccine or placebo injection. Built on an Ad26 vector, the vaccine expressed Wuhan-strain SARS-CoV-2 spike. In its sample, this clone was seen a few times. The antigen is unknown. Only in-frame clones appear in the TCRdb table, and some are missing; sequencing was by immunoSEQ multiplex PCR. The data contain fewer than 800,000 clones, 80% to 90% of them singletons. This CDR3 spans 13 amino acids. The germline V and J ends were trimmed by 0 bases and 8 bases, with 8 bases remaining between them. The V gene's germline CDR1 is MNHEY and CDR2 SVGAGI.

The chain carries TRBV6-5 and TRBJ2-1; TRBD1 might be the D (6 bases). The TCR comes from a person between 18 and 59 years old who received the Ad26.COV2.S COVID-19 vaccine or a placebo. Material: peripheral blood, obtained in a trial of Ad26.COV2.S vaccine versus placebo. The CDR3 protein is CASSYSRGYEQFF. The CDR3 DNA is TGTGCCAGCAGTTACTCGAGGGGGTATGAGCAGTTCTTC.